Sequencing of this T cell receptor (beta chain) was carried out in a study of regulatory T cells in long-lasting Graves disease. The authors built TCR beta libraries using iRepertoire HTBI primers and Arm-PCR of CDR3 regions. In TCRdb, the multiplex PCR reads were re-called with MiXCR into one record per CDR3 protein. There are about 400,000 distinct CDR3 sequences in the sample; roughly 15% occur only once, and roughly 7.7% lies in the top ten. Germline CDR1 reads SNHLY; CDR2 reads FYNNEI. The length of the CDR3 is 17 residues. The ends lost 6 bases at V and 4 bases at J; junction bases unmatched: 15. The time point: newly diagnosed GD, antithyroid drugs for less than 3 months. PBMC RNA served as the TCR library source. Graves' disease diagnosis relied on American Thyroid Association guidelines. The same data also went into a second study, on T cells in Graves' hyperthyroidism and ophthalmopathy.

This clonotype originated in a woman aged 40 to 49 with Graves disease. The sample here was peripheral blood mononuclear cells (PBMCs), taken at new diagnosis, from a patient treated with antithyroid drugs. The V and J genes are TRBV2 and TRBJ1-2; 9 bases fit TRBD1. CDR3 protein: CASSGPGTGLSVYGYTF. CDR3 DNA sequence: TGTGCCAGCAGCGGTCCCGGGACAGGGTTAAGTGTCTATGGCTACACCTTC.